The rows below give T cell receptor beta chains drawn from one sample of a study of breast tumors, draining lymph nodes, adjacent tissues. TCRdb reprocessed the multiplex PCR reads via MiXCR and lists one record per CDR3 protein. The sample includes 200,000 or so distinct CDR3 sequences, 31% of them seen just once. Sequencing input: axillary lymph node tissue. The receptors were sampled from a female donor with breast cancer. Some clones in this sample may be carry-over from other donors' samples. Each CDR3 is given with its conserved first and last residue. The D gene is left open where the match is weak. For some rows the clone size is stated as once, few or many, or as a class when expanded; others skip it.

J: TRBJ2-1; V: TRBV18; D: .; size: many; DNA: TGTGCCAGCTCGCCAGACAGGCCCTCTGAGCAGTTCTTC; CDR3: CASSPDRPSEQFF
J: TRBJ2-4; V: TRBV2; D: .; size: many; DNA: TGTGCCAGCAGCTTGGGACGGACCAAAAACATTCAGTACTTC; CDR3: CASSLGRTKNIQYF
J: TRBJ2-5; V: TRBV7-7; D: .; size: many; DNA: TGTGCTAGCAGCTTAGGTGATATCCAAGAGACCCAGTACTTC; CDR3: CASSLGDIQETQYF
J: TRBJ2-3; V: TRBV7-2; D: TRBD2; size: .; DNA: TGTGCCAGCAGCTTAAAACTAGCGGGAGGCACTCAATATACGCAGTATTTT; CDR3: CASSLKLAGGTQYTQYF
J: TRBJ2-3; V: TRBV2; D: .; size: many; DNA: TGTGCCAGCAGTGACAACTTAGGTGCAGATACGCAGTATTTT; CDR3: CASSDNLGADTQYF
J: TRBJ2-3; V: TRBV4-2; D: .; size: many; DNA: TGTGCCAGCAGCCAAGTGGGTCGGGCGCAGTATTTT; CDR3: CASSQVGRAQYF
J: TRBJ2-1; V: TRBV20-1; D: .; size: many; DNA: TGCAGTGCTGGCCCCCGGCGCGGGCCGAACAATGAGCAGTTCTTC; CDR3: CSAGPRRGPNNEQFF
J: TRBJ1-4; V: TRBV5-5; D: .; size: .; DNA: TGTGCCAGCAGTCCAAGTCAGGCGGCAACTAATGAAAAACTGTTTTTT; CDR3: CASSPSQAATNEKLFF
J: TRBJ1-5; V: TRBV10-3; D: .; size: .; DNA: TGTGCCATCAGTGAGGGAGGGGTGTTATTGCCCCAGCATTTT; CDR3: CAISEGGVLLPQHF
J: TRBJ2-5; V: TRBV7-9; D: .; size: once; DNA: TGTGCCAGCAGCTTAGCAGGGCTGAAAGAGACCCAGTACTTC; CDR3: CASSLAGLKETQYF
J: TRBJ2-7; V: TRBV7-2; D: .; size: many; DNA: TGTGCCAGCAGACTAGGGTCCTACGAGCAGTACTTC; CDR3: CASRLGSYEQYF
J: TRBJ2-1; V: TRBV5-4; D: TRBD2; size: few; DNA: TGTGCCAGCAGCTTTTACGGGGGGGAATACAATGAGCAGTTCTTC; CDR3: CASSFYGGEYNEQFF